These 21 T cell receptor beta chains originate from one sample sequenced in a study of somatic mutations in cytotoxic T cells in rheumatoid arthritis. The data were produced by immunoSEQ multiplex PCR, yet TCRdb's version contains in-frame clones alone and is incomplete. The data show under 11,000 clones, with roughly 73% seen just once and roughly a fifth held by the top ten. Source material: CD8+ T cells sorted from blood. The receptors here all came from a man between 50 and 59 years old in good health.

CDR3 DNA: TGCGCCTGCCAGGCTGGAAACACCATATATTTT. This encodes CACQAGNTIYF. V usage is TRBV5-1 and J usage is TRBJ1-3; no clear D gene. V was trimmed by 10 bases and J by 2 bases, leaving 7 bases between them. The CDR3 runs to 11 residues. In germline, CDR1 is SGHRS, CDR2 YFSETQ.

V usage is TRBV2 and J usage is TRBJ1-2; 8 bases line up with TRBD1. CDR3 length equals 12 residues. Germline trimming cut 10 bases from V and 7 bases from J; bases unmatched to any gene: 8. In germline, CDR1 is SNHLY, CDR2 FYNNEI. The CDR3 reads CAIQGALGGYTF. The CDR3 DNA sequence: TGTGCCATTCAGGGGGCACTGGGTGGCTACACCTTC.

V usage is TRBV19 and J usage is TRBJ2-7; TRBD2 agrees at 8 bases. Trimming cost V 3 bases and J 4 bases; bases outside gene matches: 5. Per the germline V gene, CDR1 is LNHDA and CDR2 is SQIVND (reference sequence). The CDR3 is 14 amino acids. The CDR3 sequence is CASSIRGGKYEQYF. The CDR3 DNA is TGTGCCAGTAGTATTCGCGGGGGGAAATACGAGCAGTACTTC.

This clone has only one observation. Only one base separates this from a far larger clonotype, so it likely reflects a read error. The chain has TRBV5-1 and TRBJ2-7; D remains unclear. V was trimmed by 3 bases and J by 2 bases, leaving 12 bases between them. Germline CDR1 is SGHRS and CDR2 is YFSETQ. The CDR3 covers 14 residues. This CDR3 is CASSSVFRAYEQYF. CDR3 coding DNA: TGCGCCAGCAGCTCCGTTTTCCGGGCCTACGAGCAGTACTTC.

The chain recombines TRBV13 with TRBJ2-7, with a tentative D call TRBD2 (5 bases). The germline gives CDR1 PRHDT, CDR2 FYEKMQ (reference sequence). The CDR3 loop spans 13 amino acids. The V and J ends lost 1 base and 4 bases respectively, with 8 bases between them. The CDR3 nucleotides read TGTGCCAGCAGCTTAGAACGGGGTTACGAGCAGTACTTC. Its protein is CASSLERGYEQYF.

In this sample, this clone turned up once. This chain joins TRBV28 and TRBJ2-3; 14 bases agree with TRBD2. Germline CDR1 MDHEN, CDR2 SYDVKM. V lost 2 bases and J lost 3; bases outside the gene matches: 4. The CDR3 runs to 17 residues. In nucleotides, the CDR3 is TGTGCCAGCAGTTTAGGGACTAGCGGGAGAGGGACAGATACGCAGTATTTT. Residues: CASSLGTSGRGTDTQYF.

J is TRBJ1-2 and V is TRBV10-3; the match to TRBD1 covers 7 bases. The CDR3 totals 15 residues. Germline V CDR1 and CDR2: ENHRY, SYGVKD. V dropped 5 bases and J dropped 0; count of bases not matched to a gene: 6. The CDR3: CAISRQGTANYGYTF. The CDR3, as DNA: TGTGCCATCAGTCGTCAAGGGACAGCTAACTATGGCTACACCTTC.

CDR3: CASSFGGNTEAFF. The CDR3, as DNA: TGTGCCAGCAGTTTCGGGGGGAACACTGAAGCTTTCTTT. The chain employs TRBV28 and TRBJ1-1; TRBD1 might be the D (5 bases). Germline V gene lookup returns CDR1 MDHEN and CDR2 SYDVKM. Trimming took 3 bases from V and 1 from J, leaving 6 bases between them. The CDR3 covers 13 residues.

The chain combines TRBV6-1 with TRBJ2-7; D unclear. Per germline, CDR1 MNHNS and CDR2 SASEGT. Trimming removed 6 bases from V and 2 bases from J, with 14 bases in between. The CDR3 runs 14 residues. The CDR3 is CASRAVDTTYEQYF. The CDR3 DNA follows: TGTGCCAGCAGAGCAGTCGACACCACCTACGAGCAGTACTTC.

The chain recombines TRBV2 with TRBJ1-1, with D tentatively TRBD1 (6 bases). The length of the CDR3 is 14 residues. Trimming cost V 2 bases and J 11 bases, with 18 bases left between them. Germline values: CDR1 SNHLY, CDR2 FYNNEI. The CDR3 bases are TGTGCCAGCAGTGAACGGGGGGCTCGCCTGCGTGCTTTCTTT. It codes for CASSERGARLRAFF.

The V and J genes are TRBV15 and TRBJ2-1, with D unclear. With 0 bases removed from V and 7 bases from J, the gap between germline ends came to 7 bases. Germline loops: CDR1 LNHNV, CDR2 YYDKDF (reference sequence). This CDR3 is 13 amino acids long. The CDR3 coding sequence is TGTGCCACCAGCAGAGATTTCAGAAATGAGCAGTTCTTC. Its translation is CATSRDFRNEQFF. Filled out from reference TRBV15 and TRBJ2-1, the complete variable domain reads DAMVIQNPRYQVTQFGKPVTLSCSQTLNHNVMYWYQQKSSQAPKLLFHYYDKDFNNEADTPDNFQSRRPNTSFCFLDIRSPGLGDTAMYLCATSRDFRNEQFFGPGTRLTVL.

The V and J genes are TRBV18 and TRBJ2-7; D call uncertain. The germline V and J ends were trimmed by 3 bases and 2 bases, with 14 bases remaining between them. CDR3 size: 15 residues. The germline CDR1 and CDR2 sequences are KGHSH and LQKENI. The CDR3 DNA is TGTGCCAGCTCACCCCTTATGGGCCTCGCCTACGAGCAGTACTTC. It is translated as CASSPLMGLAYEQYF. The complete variable domain, with remaining parts taken from reference TRBV18 and TRBJ2-7, reads NAGVMQNPRHLVRRRGQEARLRCSPMKGHSHVYWYRQLPEEGLKFMVYLQKENIIDESGMPKERFSAEFPKEGPSILRIQQVVRGDSAAYFCASSPLMGLAYEQYFGPGTRLTVT.

This clone has just one count. The rearrangement joins TRBV4-1 to TRBJ2-7; maybe TRBD2 (6 bases). Germline V CDR1 and CDR2: MGHRA, YSYEKL. The CDR3 runs 16 residues. V dropped 1 base and J dropped 3 bases, with 16 bases sitting between them. DNA for the CDR3: TGCGCCAGCAGCCAAGGCGGGGCAGTAGTGGGCTACGAGCAGTACTTC. Translated, it gives CASSQGGAVVGYEQYF.

Written as DNA, the CDR3 is TGTGCCAGCTATCGCAGGGCCTCCGCGGGGATCACAGATACGCAGTATTTT. Its protein is CASYRRASAGITDTQYF. This chain joins TRBV28 and TRBJ2-3; maybe TRBD2 (6 bases). V lost 8 bases, J lost 2 bases, and 23 bases lay in between. Looked up from germline, CDR1 is MDHEN and CDR2 is SYDVKM. CDR3 length: 17 amino acids. The variable domain in full, completed from reference TRBV28 and TRBJ2-3, reads DVKVTQSSRYLVKRTGEKVFLECVQDMDHENMFWYRQDPGLGLRLIYFSYDVKMKEKGDIPEGYSVSREKKERFSLILESASTNQTSMYLCASYRRASAGITDTQYFGPGTRLTVL.

The CDR3: CASSSPWSERGEQYF. In nucleotides, the CDR3 is TGTGCCAGCAGTTCCCCTTGGTCGGAGCGGGGCGAGCAGTACTTC. V is TRBV28 and J is TRBJ2-7; 7 bases agree with TRBD2. CDR3 length: 15 residues. V lost 4 bases and J lost 6; bases outside the gene matches: 12. CDR1 and CDR2 from the germline V gene are MDHEN and SYDVKM.

This clone rates as medium-sized. The chain links TRBV14 to TRBJ2-1; the D gene is possibly TRBD1 (6 bases). CDR3 length: 14 amino acids. V was pared by 0 bases and J by 8 bases, with 11 bases between. Germline-derived CDR1 and CDR2 are SGHDN and FVKESK. For the CDR3, the DNA is TGTGCCAGCAGCCAAGAAACAGGGTGGGATGAGCAGTTCTTC. Translation gives CASSQETGWDEQFF.

CDR3 in DNA: TGTGCCAGCAGCCCGAGATCCGGGACAGGGTTATACAATGAGCAGTTCTTC. This codes for CASSPRSGTGLYNEQFF. The chain employs TRBV7-2 and TRBJ2-1, with TRBD1 matching over 9 bases. Germline-derived CDR1 and CDR2 are SGHTA and FQGNSA. This CDR3 is 17 amino acids long. The V segment lost 5 bases and the J segment 4 bases; nucleotides outside the gene matches: 12.

J is TRBJ2-3 and V is TRBV5-1; 11 bases agree with TRBD2. The CDR3 loop spans 16 amino acids. Per germline, CDR1 SGHRS and CDR2 YFSETQ. With V trimmed by 5 bases and J by 5 bases, 10 bases remained unmatched. CDR3 sequence: CASRSLAGGQGDTQYF. The CDR3 DNA reads as TGCGCCAGCAGGAGCCTAGCGGGGGGCCAGGGAGATACGCAGTATTTT. The entire variable domain, with the rest obtained from reference TRBV5-1 and TRBJ2-3, is as follows: KAGVTQTPRYLIKTRGQQVTLSCSPISGHRSVSWYQQTPGQGLQFLFEYFSETQRNKGNFPGRFSGRQFSNSRSEMNVSTLELGDSALYLCASRSLAGGQGDTQYFGPGTRLTVL.

Details on this clone: Compared with germline, one end of the junction differs, possibly owing to a read error. The gene calls are TRBV7-7 and TRBJ1-1; D is unresolved. The CDR3 has 13 residues. CDR1 is SSHAT and CDR2 is FNYEAQ in the germline V gene (reference sequence). This CDR3 reads CASSLSMYTEAFF. The DNA for the CDR3 is TGTGCTAGCAGCTTATCCATGTACACTGAAGCTTTCTTT. Filled out from reference TRBV7-7 and TRBJ1-1, the complete variable domain reads GAGVSQSPRYKVTKRGQDVTLRCDPISSHATLYWYQQALGQGPEFLTYFNYEAQPDKSGLPSDRFSAERPEGSISTLTIQRTEQRDSAMYRCASSLSMYTEAFFGQGTRLTVV.

This chain joins TRBV27 and TRBJ1-1; D not resolved. With 6 bases removed from V and 4 bases from J, the gap between germline ends came to 15 bases. CDR3 length: 14 amino acids. Germline V CDR1 and CDR2: MNHEY, SMNVEV (reference sequence). This chain's CDR3 is CASRVGSSTTEAFF. The CDR3 nucleotides read TGTGCCAGCAGGGTCGGGAGTTCTACCACTGAAGCTTTCTTT.

V usage is TRBV30 and J usage is TRBJ2-7, with 9 bases aligning to TRBD1. Germline CDR1 GTSNPN, CDR2 SVGIG (reference sequence). Losses at the gene ends were 4 bases for V and 3 bases for J; bases not matched to a gene: 4. The CDR3 covers 13 residues. This CDR3 reads CAWKDRGYYEQYF. CDR3 DNA sequence: TGTGCCTGGAAGGACAGGGGTTACTACGAGCAGTACTTC.